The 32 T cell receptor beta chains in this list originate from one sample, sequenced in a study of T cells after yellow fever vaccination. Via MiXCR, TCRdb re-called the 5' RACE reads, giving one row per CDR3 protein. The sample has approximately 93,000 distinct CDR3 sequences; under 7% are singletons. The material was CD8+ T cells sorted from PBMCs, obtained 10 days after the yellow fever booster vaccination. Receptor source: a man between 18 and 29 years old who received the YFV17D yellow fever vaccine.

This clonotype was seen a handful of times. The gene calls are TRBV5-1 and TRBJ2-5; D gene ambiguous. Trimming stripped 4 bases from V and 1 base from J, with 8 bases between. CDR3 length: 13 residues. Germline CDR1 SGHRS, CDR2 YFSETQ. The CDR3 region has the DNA TGCGCCAGCAGCGCGACTGTCCAAGAGACCCAGTACTTC. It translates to CASSATVQETQYF.

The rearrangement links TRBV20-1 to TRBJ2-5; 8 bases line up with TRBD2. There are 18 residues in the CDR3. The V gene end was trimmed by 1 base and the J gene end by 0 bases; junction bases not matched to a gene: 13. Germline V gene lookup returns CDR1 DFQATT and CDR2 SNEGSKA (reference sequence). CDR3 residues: CSARVRRGSGDYQETQYF. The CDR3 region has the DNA TGCAGTGCTAGAGTAAGGAGGGGTAGCGGGGACTACCAAGAGACCCAGTACTTC.

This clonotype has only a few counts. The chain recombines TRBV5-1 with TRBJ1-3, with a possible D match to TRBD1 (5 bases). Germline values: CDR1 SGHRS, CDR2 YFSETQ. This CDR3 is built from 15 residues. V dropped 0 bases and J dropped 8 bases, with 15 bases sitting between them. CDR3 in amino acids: CASSLEGVGGDTIYF. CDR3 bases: TGCGCCAGCAGCTTGGAAGGGGTCGGCGGGGACACCATATATTTT.

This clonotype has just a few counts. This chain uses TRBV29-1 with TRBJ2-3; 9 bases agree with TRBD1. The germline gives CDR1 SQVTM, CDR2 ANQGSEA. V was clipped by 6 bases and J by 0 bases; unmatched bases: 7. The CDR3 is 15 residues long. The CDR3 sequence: CSVYGTGTSTDTQYF. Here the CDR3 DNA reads TGCAGCGTGTACGGGACAGGGACTAGCACAGATACGCAGTATTTT.

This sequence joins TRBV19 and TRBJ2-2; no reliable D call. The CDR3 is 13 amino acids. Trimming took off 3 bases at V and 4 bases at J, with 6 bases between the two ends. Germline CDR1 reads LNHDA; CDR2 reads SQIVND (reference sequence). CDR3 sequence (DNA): TGTGCCAGTAGTATGGCGACCACCGGGGAGCTGTTTTTT. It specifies CASSMATTGELFF.

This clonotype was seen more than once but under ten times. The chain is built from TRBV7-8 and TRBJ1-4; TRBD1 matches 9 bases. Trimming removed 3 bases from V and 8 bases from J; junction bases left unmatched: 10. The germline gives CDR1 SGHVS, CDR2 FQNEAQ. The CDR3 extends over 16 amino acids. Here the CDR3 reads CASSFTGETGGEKLFF. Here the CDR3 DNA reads TGTGCCAGCAGCTTCACAGGGGAGACAGGGGGAGAAAAACTGTTTTTT. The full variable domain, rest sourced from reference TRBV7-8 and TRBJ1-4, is GAGVSQSPRYKVAKRGQDVALRCDPISGHVSLFWYQQALGQGPEFLTYFQNEAQLDKSGLPSDRFFAERPEGSVSTLKIQRTQQEDSAVYLCASSFTGETGGEKLFFGSGTQLSVL.

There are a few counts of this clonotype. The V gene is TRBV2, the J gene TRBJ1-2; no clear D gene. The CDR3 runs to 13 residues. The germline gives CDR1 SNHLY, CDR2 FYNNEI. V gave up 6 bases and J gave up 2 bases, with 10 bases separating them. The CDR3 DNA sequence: TGTGCCAGCAGCGAGACACTGAACTATGGCTACACCTTC. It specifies CASSETLNYGYTF.

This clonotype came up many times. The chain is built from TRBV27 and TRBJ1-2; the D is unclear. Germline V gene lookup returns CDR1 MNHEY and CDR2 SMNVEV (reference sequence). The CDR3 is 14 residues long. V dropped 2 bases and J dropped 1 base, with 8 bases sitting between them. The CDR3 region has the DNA TGTGCCAGCAGTTTAGGGCGATTTAACTATGGCTACACCTTC. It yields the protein CASSLGRFNYGYTF.

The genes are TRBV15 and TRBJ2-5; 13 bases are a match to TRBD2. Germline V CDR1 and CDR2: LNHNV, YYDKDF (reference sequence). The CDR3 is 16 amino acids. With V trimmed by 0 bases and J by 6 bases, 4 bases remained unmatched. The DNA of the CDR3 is TGTGCCACCAGCAGAGAGACTAGCGGGGGGCTTCAGACCCAGTACTTC. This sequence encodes CATSRETSGGLQTQYF.

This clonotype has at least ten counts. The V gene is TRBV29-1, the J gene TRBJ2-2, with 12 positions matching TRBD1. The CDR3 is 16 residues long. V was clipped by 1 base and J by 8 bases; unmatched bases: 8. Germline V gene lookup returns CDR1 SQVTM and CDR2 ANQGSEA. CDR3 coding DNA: TGCAGCGTTGAAGGCCTTAGGGACAGGGGGCGAGGGGAGCTGTTTTTT. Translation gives CSVEGLRDRGRGELFF.

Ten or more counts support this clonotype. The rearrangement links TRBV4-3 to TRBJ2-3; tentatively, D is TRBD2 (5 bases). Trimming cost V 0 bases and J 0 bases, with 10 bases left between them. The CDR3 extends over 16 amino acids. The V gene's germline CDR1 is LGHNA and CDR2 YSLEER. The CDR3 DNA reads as TGCGCCAGCAGCCAAGAAGATGGAGGTAGCACAGATACGCAGTATTTT. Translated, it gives CASSQEDGGSTDTQYF.

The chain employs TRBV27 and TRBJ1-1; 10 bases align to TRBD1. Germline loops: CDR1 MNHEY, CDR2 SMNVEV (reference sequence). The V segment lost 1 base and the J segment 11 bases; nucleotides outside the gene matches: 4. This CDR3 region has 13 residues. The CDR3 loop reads CASSLWDRGLAFF. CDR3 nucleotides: TGTGCCAGCAGTTTATGGGACAGGGGATTGGCTTTCTTT.

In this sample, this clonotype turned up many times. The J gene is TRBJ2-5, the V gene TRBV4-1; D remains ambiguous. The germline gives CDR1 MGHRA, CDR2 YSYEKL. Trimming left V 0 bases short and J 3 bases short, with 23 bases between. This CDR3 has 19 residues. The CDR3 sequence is CASSQDRIPVRRSEETQYF. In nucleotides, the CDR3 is TGCGCCAGCAGCCAAGATCGGATCCCTGTCCGACGGAGCGAAGAGACCCAGTACTTC.

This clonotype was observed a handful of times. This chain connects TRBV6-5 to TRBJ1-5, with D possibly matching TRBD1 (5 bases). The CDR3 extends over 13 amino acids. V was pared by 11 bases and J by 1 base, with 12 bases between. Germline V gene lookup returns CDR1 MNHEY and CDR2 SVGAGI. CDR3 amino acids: CAVAGGSNQPQHF. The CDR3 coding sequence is TGTGCCGTAGCTGGGGGGAGCAATCAGCCCCAGCATTTT.

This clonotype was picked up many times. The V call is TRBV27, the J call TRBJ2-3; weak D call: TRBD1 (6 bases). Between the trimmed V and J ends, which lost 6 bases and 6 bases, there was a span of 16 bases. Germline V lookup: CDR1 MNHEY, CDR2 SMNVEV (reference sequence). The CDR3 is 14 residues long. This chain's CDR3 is CASSPEGQGDTQYF. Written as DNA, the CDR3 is TGTGCCAGCAGCCCTGAGGGCCAGGGGGATACGCAGTATTTT.

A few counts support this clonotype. CDR3 residues: CASSLLPLGGTEAFF. The CDR3, as DNA: TGTGCCAGCAGCTTACTTCCACTGGGAGGCACTGAAGCTTTCTTT. The rearrangement uses TRBV7-9 and TRBJ1-1; D gene uncertain. CDR1 and CDR2 (germline): SEHNR, FQNEAQ (reference sequence). CDR3 length: 15 residues. V lost 2 bases to trimming and J lost 4 bases, with 14 bases between them.

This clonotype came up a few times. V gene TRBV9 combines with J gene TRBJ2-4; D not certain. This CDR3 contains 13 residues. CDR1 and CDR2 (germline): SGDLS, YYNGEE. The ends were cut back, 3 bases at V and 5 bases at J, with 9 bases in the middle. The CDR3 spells CASSGRHENIQYF. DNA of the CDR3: TGTGCCAGCAGCGGGAGACATGAAAACATTCAGTACTTC.

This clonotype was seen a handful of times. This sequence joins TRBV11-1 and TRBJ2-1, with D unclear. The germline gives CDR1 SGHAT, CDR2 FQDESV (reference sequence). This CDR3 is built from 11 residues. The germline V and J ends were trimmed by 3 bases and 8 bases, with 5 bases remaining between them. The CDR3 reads CASSFRYEQFF. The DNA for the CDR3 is TGTGCCAGCAGCTTCCGCTATGAGCAGTTCTTC.

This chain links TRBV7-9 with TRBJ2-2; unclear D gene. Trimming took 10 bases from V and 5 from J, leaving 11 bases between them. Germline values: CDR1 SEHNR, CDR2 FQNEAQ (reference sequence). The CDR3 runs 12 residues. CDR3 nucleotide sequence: TGTGCCACTCAGCCGGGTACCGGGGAGCTGTTTTTT. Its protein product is CATQPGTGELFF.

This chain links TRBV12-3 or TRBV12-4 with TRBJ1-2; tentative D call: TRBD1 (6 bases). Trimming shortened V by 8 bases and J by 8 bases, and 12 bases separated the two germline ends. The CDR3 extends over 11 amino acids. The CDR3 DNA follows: TGTGCCAGCTCTGAGGGGGTCGGCTACACCTTC. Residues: CASSEGVGYTF.

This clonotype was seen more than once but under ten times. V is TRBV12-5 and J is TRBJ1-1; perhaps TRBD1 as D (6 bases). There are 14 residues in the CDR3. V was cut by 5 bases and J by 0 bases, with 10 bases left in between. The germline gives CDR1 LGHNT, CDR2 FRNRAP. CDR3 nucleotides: TGTGCTAGTGGTACGGGACAAATGAACACTGAAGCTTTCTTT. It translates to CASGTGQMNTEAFF.

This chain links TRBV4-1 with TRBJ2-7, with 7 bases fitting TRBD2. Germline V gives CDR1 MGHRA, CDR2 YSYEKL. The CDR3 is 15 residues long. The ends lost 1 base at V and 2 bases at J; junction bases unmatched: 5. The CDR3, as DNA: TGCGCCAGCAGCCAAGTTCCAGGGAGGGCCTACGAGCAGTACGTC. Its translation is CASSQVPGRAYEQYV.

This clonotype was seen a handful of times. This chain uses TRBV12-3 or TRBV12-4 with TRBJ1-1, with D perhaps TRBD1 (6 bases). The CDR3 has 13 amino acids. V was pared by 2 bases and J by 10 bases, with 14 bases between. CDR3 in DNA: TGTGCCAGCAGTTTAAAGGGGGGTGAAGGAGCTTTCTTT. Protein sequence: CASSLKGGEGAFF.

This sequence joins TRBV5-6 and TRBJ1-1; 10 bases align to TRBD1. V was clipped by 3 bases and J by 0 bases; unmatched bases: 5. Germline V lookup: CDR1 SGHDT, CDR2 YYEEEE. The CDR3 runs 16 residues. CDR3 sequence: CASSSWDRGLNTEAFF. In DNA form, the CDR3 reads TGTGCCAGCAGCTCCTGGGACAGGGGTCTGAACACTGAAGCTTTCTTT.

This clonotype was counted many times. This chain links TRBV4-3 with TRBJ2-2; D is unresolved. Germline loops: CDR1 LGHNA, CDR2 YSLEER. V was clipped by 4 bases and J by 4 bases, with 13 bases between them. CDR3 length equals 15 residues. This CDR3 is CASSRGKPGTGELFF. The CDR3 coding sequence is TGCGCCAGCAGCCGGGGAAAACCCGGCACCGGGGAGCTGTTTTTT.

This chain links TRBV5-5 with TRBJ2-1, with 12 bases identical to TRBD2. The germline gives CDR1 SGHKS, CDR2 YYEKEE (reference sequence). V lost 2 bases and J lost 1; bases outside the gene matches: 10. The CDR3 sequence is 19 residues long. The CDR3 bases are TGTGCCAGCAGCTTTCCGCTAGCGGGGGGGCCGGGGTCCTACAATGAGCAGTTCTTC. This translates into CASSFPLAGGPGSYNEQFF.

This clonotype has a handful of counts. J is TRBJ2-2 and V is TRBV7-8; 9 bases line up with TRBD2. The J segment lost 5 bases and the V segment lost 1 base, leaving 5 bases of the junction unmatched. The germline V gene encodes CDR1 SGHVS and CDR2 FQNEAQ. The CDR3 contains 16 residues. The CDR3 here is CASSLGPSGVTGELFF. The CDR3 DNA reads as TGTGCCAGCAGCTTAGGGCCTAGCGGGGTGACCGGGGAGCTGTTTTTT.

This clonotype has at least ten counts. CDR3 loop: CASSYSGAGGALGQFF. The CDR3 nucleotides read TGTGCCAGCAGTTACTCGGGAGCGGGGGGCGCTTTGGGGCAGTTCTTC. V usage is TRBV6-5 and J usage is TRBJ2-1; 9 nucleotides align to TRBD2. Germline CDR1 MNHEY, CDR2 SVGAGI. This CDR3 has 16 residues. V trimming: 0 bases; J trimming: 12 bases; junction bases outside the gene matches: 12.

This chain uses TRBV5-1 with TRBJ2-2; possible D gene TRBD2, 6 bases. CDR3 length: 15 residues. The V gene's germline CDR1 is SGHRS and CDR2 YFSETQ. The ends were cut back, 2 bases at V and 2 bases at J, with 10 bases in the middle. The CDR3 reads CASSFGDSNTGELFF. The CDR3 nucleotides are TGCGCCAGCAGCTTTGGGGACTCCAACACCGGGGAGCTGTTTTTT.

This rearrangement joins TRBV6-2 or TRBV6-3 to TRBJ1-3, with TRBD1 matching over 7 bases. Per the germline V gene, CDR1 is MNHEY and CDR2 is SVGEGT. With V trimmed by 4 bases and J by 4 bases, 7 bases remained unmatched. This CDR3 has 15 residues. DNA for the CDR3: TGTGCCAGCAGTTCCGGGACAGCGCGCGGAAACACCATATATTTT. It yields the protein CASSSGTARGNTIYF.

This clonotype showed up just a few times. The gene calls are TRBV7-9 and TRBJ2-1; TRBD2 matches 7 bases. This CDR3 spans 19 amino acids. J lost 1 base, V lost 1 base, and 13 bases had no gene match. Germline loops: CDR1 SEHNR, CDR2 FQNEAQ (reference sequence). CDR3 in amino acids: CASSLVLGGGYGSYNEQFF. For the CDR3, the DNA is TGTGCCAGCAGCTTAGTTCTTGGCGGGGGTTACGGATCCTACAATGAGCAGTTCTTC.

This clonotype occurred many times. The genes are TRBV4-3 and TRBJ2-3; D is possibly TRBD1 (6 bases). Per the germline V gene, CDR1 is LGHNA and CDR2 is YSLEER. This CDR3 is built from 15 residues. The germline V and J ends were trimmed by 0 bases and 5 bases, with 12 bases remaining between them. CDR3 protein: CASSQEWGRGDTQYF. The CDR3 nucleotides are TGCGCCAGCAGCCAAGAGTGGGGGCGAGGAGATACGCAGTATTTT.